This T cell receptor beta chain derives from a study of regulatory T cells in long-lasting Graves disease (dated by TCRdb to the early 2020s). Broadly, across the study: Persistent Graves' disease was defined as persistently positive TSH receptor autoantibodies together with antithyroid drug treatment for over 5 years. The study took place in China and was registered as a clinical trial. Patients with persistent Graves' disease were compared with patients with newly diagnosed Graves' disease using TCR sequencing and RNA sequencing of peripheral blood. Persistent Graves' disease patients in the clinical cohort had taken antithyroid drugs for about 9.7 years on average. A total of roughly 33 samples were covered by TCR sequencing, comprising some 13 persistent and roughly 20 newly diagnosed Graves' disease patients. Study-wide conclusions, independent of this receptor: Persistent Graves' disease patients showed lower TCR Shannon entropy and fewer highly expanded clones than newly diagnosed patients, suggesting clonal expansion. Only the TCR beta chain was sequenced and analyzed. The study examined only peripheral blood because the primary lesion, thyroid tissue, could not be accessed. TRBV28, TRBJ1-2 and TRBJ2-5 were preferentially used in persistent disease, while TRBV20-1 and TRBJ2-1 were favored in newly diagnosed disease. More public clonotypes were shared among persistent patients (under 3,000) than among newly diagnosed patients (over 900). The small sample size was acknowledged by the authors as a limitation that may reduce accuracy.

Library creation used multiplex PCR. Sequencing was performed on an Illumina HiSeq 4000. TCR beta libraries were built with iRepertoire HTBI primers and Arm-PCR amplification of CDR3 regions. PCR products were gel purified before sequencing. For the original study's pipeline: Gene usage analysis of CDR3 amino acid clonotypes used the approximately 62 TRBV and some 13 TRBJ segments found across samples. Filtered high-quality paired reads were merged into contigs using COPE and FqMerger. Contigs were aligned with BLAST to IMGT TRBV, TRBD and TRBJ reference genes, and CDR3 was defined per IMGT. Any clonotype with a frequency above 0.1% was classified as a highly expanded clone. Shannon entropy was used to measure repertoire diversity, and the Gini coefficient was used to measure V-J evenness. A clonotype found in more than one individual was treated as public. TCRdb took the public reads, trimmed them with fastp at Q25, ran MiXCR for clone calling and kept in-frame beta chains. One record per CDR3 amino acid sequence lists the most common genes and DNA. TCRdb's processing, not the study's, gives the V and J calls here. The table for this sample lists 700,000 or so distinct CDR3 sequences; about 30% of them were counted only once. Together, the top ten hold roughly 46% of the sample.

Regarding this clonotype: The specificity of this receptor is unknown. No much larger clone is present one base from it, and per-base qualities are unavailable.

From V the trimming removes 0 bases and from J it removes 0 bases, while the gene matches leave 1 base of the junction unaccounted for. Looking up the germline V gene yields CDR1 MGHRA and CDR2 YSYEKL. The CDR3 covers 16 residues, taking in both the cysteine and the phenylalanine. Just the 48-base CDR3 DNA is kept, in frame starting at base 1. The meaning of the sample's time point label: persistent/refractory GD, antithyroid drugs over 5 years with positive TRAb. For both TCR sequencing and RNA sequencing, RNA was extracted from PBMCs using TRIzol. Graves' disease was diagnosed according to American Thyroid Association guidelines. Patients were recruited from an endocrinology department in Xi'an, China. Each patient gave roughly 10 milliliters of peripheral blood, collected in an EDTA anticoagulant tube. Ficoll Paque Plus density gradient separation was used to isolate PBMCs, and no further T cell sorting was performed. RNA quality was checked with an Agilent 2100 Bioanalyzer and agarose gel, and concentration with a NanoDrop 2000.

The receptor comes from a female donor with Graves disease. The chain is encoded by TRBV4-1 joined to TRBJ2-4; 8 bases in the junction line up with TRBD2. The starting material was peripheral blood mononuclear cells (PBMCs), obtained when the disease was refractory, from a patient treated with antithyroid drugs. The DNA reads TGCGCCAGCAGCCAAGATCTAGCGGGAGCCAAAAACATTCAGTACTTC. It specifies CASSQDLAGAKNIQYF.